The 14 T cell receptor beta chains in this list originate from one sample, sequenced in a study of blood T cell repertoires in COVID-19. Here immunoSEQ multiplex PCR was the method, and the copy in TCRdb shows in-frame clones only, minus some. The table records around 130,000 clones, 70% to 80% of them present only once. The sequenced sample consisted of peripheral blood. These TCRs come from a human donor in a cohort sampled during active COVID-19.

The rearrangement joins TRBV7-9 to TRBJ2-7; TRBD1 is a possible D gene (6 bases). V was shortened by 1 base and J by 4 bases, with 14 bases between the two germline ends. CDR3 length: 15 amino acids. Looked up from germline, CDR1 is SEHNR and CDR2 is FQNEAQ (reference sequence). The CDR3 DNA reads as TGTGCCAGCAGCTTAGGCCGGACAGAGAGTTACGAGCAGTACTTC. Protein: CASSLGRTESYEQYF. The complete variable domain, with remaining parts taken from reference TRBV7-9 and TRBJ2-7, reads DTGVSQNPRHKITKRGQNVTFRCDPISEHNRLYWYRQTLGQGPEFLTYFQNEAQLEKSRLLSDRFSAERPKGSFSTLEIQRTEQGDSAMYLCASSLGRTESYEQYFGPGTRLTVT.

This chain uses TRBV9 with TRBJ2-3; D perhaps matches TRBD2 (6 bases). The length of the CDR3 is 15 residues. Germline-derived CDR1 and CDR2 are SGDLS and YYNGEE. V was trimmed by 7 bases and J by 1 base, leaving 16 bases between them. In nucleotides, the CDR3 is TGTGCCAGCTGCCCCCGGAGGGCCGGCACAGATACGCAGTATTTT. The encoded protein is CASCPRRAGTDTQYF.

V gene TRBV14 combines with J gene TRBJ2-2; TRBD1 matches at 7 bases. V dropped 1 base and J dropped 2; count of bases not matched to a gene: 7. This CDR3 spans 17 amino acids. The germline V gene has CDR1 SGHDN and CDR2 FVKESK. The CDR3 nucleotides read TGTGCCAGCAGCCAAGGTCCAGGGGGTGAAAACACCGGGGAGCTGTTTTTT. Translation: CASSQGPGGENTGELFF.

This chain uses TRBV14 with TRBJ1-6; D gene uncertain. The germline CDR1 and CDR2 sequences are SGHDN and FVKESK. With 3 bases removed from V and 6 bases from J, the gap between germline ends came to 15 bases. CDR3 length: 16 amino acids. CDR3 protein: CASSQAADFFNSPLHF. The DNA of the CDR3 is TGTGCCAGCAGCCAGGCAGCGGACTTTTTTAATTCACCCCTCCACTTT.

V and J are TRBV19 and TRBJ1-2; possible D gene TRBD1, 6 bases. CDR1 LNHDA and CDR2 SQIVND come from the germline V gene (reference sequence). The V end lost 5 bases, the J end lost 5 bases, and 18 bases lay between the germline ends. The CDR3 length is 15 residues. The CDR3 loop reads CASSFLGQLPYGYTF. The CDR3 nucleotides read TGTGCCAGTAGTTTCCTCGGACAGCTTCCTTATGGCTACACCTTC. Full variable domain (missing parts from reference TRBV19 and TRBJ1-2): DGGITQSPKYLFRKEGQNVTLSCEQNLNHDAMYWYRQDPGQGLRLIYYSQIVNDFQKGDIAEGYSVSREKKESFPLTVTSAQKNPTAFYLCASSFLGQLPYGYTFGSGTRLTVV.

This clone came up many times. V and J are TRBV27 and TRBJ2-5; 8 positions agree with TRBD2. Germline V gene sequence: CDR1 MNHEY, CDR2 SMNVEV (reference sequence). The CDR3 extends over 14 amino acids. Losses at the gene ends were 7 bases for V and 5 bases for J; bases not matched to a gene: 9. The CDR3 is CASTPRGGYETQYF. In DNA form, the CDR3 reads TGTGCCAGCACCCCTCGGGGGGGCTACGAGACCCAGTACTTC.

The gene calls are TRBV29-1 and TRBJ2-7; TRBD1 matches at 10 bases. CDR3 length: 14 amino acids. V gave up 7 bases and J gave up 2 bases; unmatched junction bases: 8. The germline gives CDR1 SQVTM, CDR2 ANQGSEA. The CDR3 reads CSGQTGGEPYEQYF. In DNA, the CDR3 is TGCAGCGGCCAGACAGGGGGCGAACCCTACGAGCAGTACTTC.

This clone was seen only a few times. The V call is TRBV10-1, the J call TRBJ1-1; tentative D call: TRBD1 (6 bases). The CDR3 spans 14 residues. Trimming stripped 0 bases from V and 8 bases from J, with 13 bases between. Germline CDR1 is WNHNN and CDR2 is SYGVQD (reference sequence). This CDR3 reads CASSESRGQGEAFF. In DNA form, the CDR3 reads TGCGCCAGCAGTGAGTCGAGGGGCCAGGGGGAAGCTTTCTTT.

The CDR3 nucleotides read TGCGCCAGCAGCCACTTTCGCGGCGAGGGGAGGAACGAGCAGTACTTC. Its translation is CASSHFRGEGRNEQYF. The V gene is TRBV4-1, the J gene TRBJ2-7; possibly TRBD2 for D (6 bases). The germline V and J ends were trimmed by 3 bases and 5 bases, with 20 bases remaining between them. The CDR3 is made up of 16 amino acids. Per the germline V gene, CDR1 is MGHRA and CDR2 is YSYEKL.

The rearrangement joins TRBV7-6 to TRBJ2-3; possibly TRBD2 for D (6 bases). V was shortened by 1 base and J by 0 bases, with 17 bases between the two germline ends. The CDR3 runs 18 residues. Germline V gene lookup returns CDR1 SGHVS and CDR2 FNYEAQ. The DNA of the CDR3 is TGTGCCAGCAGCTTAGGGCCAATTGGGGGACTTAGCACAGATACGCAGTATTTT. Amino acid sequence: CASSLGPIGGLSTDTQYF. Supplemented by reference TRBV7-6 and TRBJ2-3, the full variable domain reads GAGVSQSPRYKVTKRGQDVALRCDPISGHVSLYWYRQALGQGPEFLTYFNYEAQQDKSGLPNDRFSAERPEGSISTLTIQRTEQRDSAMYRCASSLGPIGGLSTDTQYFGPGTRLTVL.

The chain carries TRBV27 and TRBJ2-7; a possible D gene is TRBD2 (5 bases). The CDR3 covers 11 residues. Between the trimmed V and J ends, which lost 4 bases and 6 bases, there was a span of 7 bases. Germline CDR1 and CDR2: MNHEY and SMNVEV (reference sequence). The CDR3 sequence is CASSYGGEQYF. The CDR3 DNA reads TGTGCCAGCAGTTATGGAGGCGAGCAGTACTTC.

This clone was seen a handful of times. V and J are TRBV6-5 and TRBJ1-2; D is unresolved. Between the trimmed V and J ends, which lost 9 bases and 8 bases, there was a span of 16 bases. Germline V gene lookup returns CDR1 MNHEY and CDR2 SVGAGI. CDR3 length equals 12 residues. CDR3 DNA: TGTGCCAGTCTTGACACGGTTGACGGCTACACCTTC. The encoded protein is CASLDTVDGYTF.

The chain combines TRBV29-1 with TRBJ2-7, with 14 bases fitting TRBD2. Trimming cost V 4 bases and J 3 bases; bases outside gene matches: 5. This CDR3 is built from 15 residues. Germline-derived CDR1 and CDR2 are SQVTM and ANQGSEA. CDR3 sequence (DNA): TGCAGCGTTGTTGTGGGGACTAGCGGGGGCTACGAGCAGTACTTC. Translating it yields CSVVVGTSGGYEQYF.

The V gene is TRBV4-1, the J gene TRBJ1-1; D may be TRBD1 (6 bases). The V gene's germline CDR1 is MGHRA and CDR2 YSYEKL. V lost 3 bases to trimming and J lost 6 bases, with 29 bases between them. This CDR3 region has 19 residues. The chain's CDR3 is CASSHPTAGTLEDQSEAFF. CDR3 nucleotide sequence: TGCGCCAGCAGCCATCCTACTGCCGGGACACTAGAGGACCAATCTGAAGCTTTCTTT.